Listed here are 24 T cell receptor beta chains from one sample, sequenced in a study of T cell responses to AZD1222 COVID-19 vaccine. The repertoire was sequenced with immunoSEQ multiplex PCR; TCRdb's copy has only in-frame clones and lacks some. The data hold tens of thousands of clones, with approximately 88% observed a single time. Sequencing was performed on peripheral blood, taken 28 days after the second AZD1222 dose. These TCRs come from an adult who received the AZD1222 COVID-19 vaccine.

This chain connects TRBV5-4 to TRBJ1-4; possibly TRBD1 for D (5 bases). V lost 1 base to trimming and J lost 5 bases, with 9 bases between them. The CDR3 is 14 amino acids. In germline, CDR1 is SGHNT, CDR2 YYREEE (reference sequence). CDR3 region: CASSLQGANEKLFF. The CDR3 DNA reads as TGTGCCAGCAGCTTGCAAGGGGCCAATGAAAAACTGTTTTTT.

The J gene is TRBJ1-1, the V gene TRBV5-1, with D possibly TRBD1 on 5 matching bases. The germline gives CDR1 SGHRS, CDR2 YFSETQ. The CDR3 length is 14 residues. Trimming removed 1 base at V and 1 base at J, with 8 bases between. The CDR3 protein is CASSLSGQNTEAFF. The CDR3, as DNA: TGCGCCAGCAGCTTGTCAGGACAGAACACTGAAGCTTTCTTT.

This clone occurred once. The genes are TRBV5-6 and TRBJ2-7, with D tentatively TRBD1 or TRBD2 (5 bases each). Germline assignment: CDR1 SGHDT and CDR2 YYEEEE. The V and J ends lost 0 bases and 4 bases respectively, with 5 bases between them. There are 12 residues in the CDR3. The CDR3 loop reads CASSLGGYEQYF. CDR3 DNA sequence: TGTGCCAGCAGCTTGGGGGGGTACGAGCAGTACTTC.

The rearrangement uses TRBV28 and TRBJ1-1; TRBD1 might be the D (6 bases). The germline gives CDR1 MDHEN, CDR2 SYDVKM. V was clipped by 7 bases and J by 4 bases, with 13 bases between them. The CDR3 runs to 13 residues. The DNA of the CDR3 is TGTGCCAGCACCCAACAGGGACTCACTGAAGCTTTCTTT. It specifies CASTQQGLTEAFF.

This clone was observed many times. V is TRBV7-3 and J is TRBJ2-1, with D perhaps TRBD1 (6 bases). This CDR3 is 12 amino acids long. V gave up 5 bases and J gave up 10 bases, with 12 bases separating them. Germline V gene sequence: CDR1 SGHTA, CDR2 FQGTGA. Here the CDR3 DNA reads TGTGCCAGCAGCAAACAGGGTAAGGAGCAGTTCTTC. It yields the protein CASSKQGKEQFF.

This clone was seen once. This chain connects TRBV5-4 to TRBJ2-2; no firm D call. The V end was cut by 5 bases, the J end by 0 bases, with 11 bases between. The CDR3 spans 15 residues. Per the germline V gene, CDR1 is SGHNT and CDR2 is YYREEE (reference sequence). Written as DNA, the CDR3 is TGTGCCAGCAGTCCCACGTGGACGAACACCGGGGAGCTGTTTTTT. This sequence encodes CASSPTWTNTGELFF.

The V call is TRBV19, the J call TRBJ1-1; TRBD1 matches at 7 bases. V was pared by 4 bases and J by 0 bases, with 14 bases of the junction left unmatched. CDR3 length: 18 amino acids. Per germline, CDR1 LNHDA and CDR2 SQIVND (reference sequence). CDR3 residues: CASSTRPRQGSMNTEAFF. CDR3 DNA: TGTGCCAGTAGTACACGACCTCGACAGGGATCAATGAACACTGAAGCTTTCTTT.

This clone has a handful of counts. This chain connects TRBV28 to TRBJ2-7, with D tentatively TRBD1 or TRBD2 (5 bases each). Germline V gene sequence: CDR1 MDHEN, CDR2 SYDVKM. V lost 7 bases to trimming and J lost 7 bases, with 20 bases between them. The CDR3 is 14 residues long. CDR3 sequence (DNA): TGTGCCAGCATTTCAGGGACCAGGGAGCTTGAGCAGTACTTC. It translates to CASISGTRELEQYF.

The chain recombines TRBV24-1 with TRBJ2-3; D unclear. This CDR3 has 14 residues. Germline loops: CDR1 KGHDR, CDR2 SFDVKD. With 6 bases removed from V and 2 bases from J, the gap between germline ends came to 11 bases. The CDR3 DNA reads as TGTGCCACCAGTAGTAGGGTGATCACAGATACGCAGTATTTT. Translated: CATSSRVITDTQYF.

The genes are TRBV24-1 and TRBJ1-2; D call uncertain. Germline CDR1 reads KGHDR; CDR2 reads SFDVKD. V was trimmed by 9 bases and J by 4 bases, leaving 8 bases between them. This CDR3 comprises 11 residues. CDR3 in amino acids: CATGNGYGYTF. CDR3 nucleotide sequence: TGTGCCACCGGAAATGGCTATGGCTACACCTTC.

The chain is built from TRBV9 and TRBJ2-1, with D possibly matching TRBD1 (7 bases). Trimming shortened V by 3 bases and J by 2 bases, and 12 bases separated the two germline ends. Germline V gene lookup returns CDR1 SGDLS and CDR2 YYNGEE. This CDR3 spans 15 amino acids. The CDR3 is CASSEEGATYNEQFF. The DNA of the CDR3 is TGTGCCAGCAGCGAGGAGGGGGCTACCTACAATGAGCAGTTCTTC. Complete variable domain (other parts from reference TRBV9 and TRBJ2-1): DSGVTQTPKHLITATGQRVTLRCSPRSGDLSVYWYQQSLDQGLQFLIQYYNGEERAKGNILERFSAQQFPDLHSELNLSSLELGDSALYFCASSEEGATYNEQFFGPGTRLTVL.

The CDR3 DNA reads TGTGCCAGCAGGTCTTGGGGGAGACATAATGAAAAACTGTTTTTT. Its protein is CASRSWGRHNEKLFF. J is TRBJ1-4 and V is TRBV5-4, with D perhaps matching TRBD1 (5 bases). Trimming stripped 5 bases from V and 4 bases from J, with 15 bases between. The CDR3 runs to 15 residues. Germline V gene lookup returns CDR1 SGHNT and CDR2 YYREEE (reference sequence).

The chain combines TRBV28 with TRBJ1-6, with 8 bases matching TRBD1. The CDR3 spans 16 residues. Germline CDR1 is MDHEN and CDR2 is SYDVKM. V lost 6 bases and J lost 1; bases outside the gene matches: 5. CDR3 protein: CASSRTGQSYNSPLHF. The CDR3 DNA reads TGTGCCAGCAGCCGGACAGGGCAATCCTATAATTCACCCCTCCACTTT.

The chain combines TRBV2 with TRBJ1-4, with a weak D call TRBD1 (5 bases). Trimming cost V 6 bases and J 4 bases, with 9 bases left between them. CDR1 is SNHLY and CDR2 is FYNNEI in the germline V gene. The CDR3 totals 13 residues. CDR3 sequence reads: CASRAGLNEKLFF. In nucleotides, the CDR3 is TGTGCCAGCAGGGCAGGGCTTAATGAAAAACTGTTTTTT.

The V gene is TRBV6-5, the J gene TRBJ1-2; D may be TRBD1 (5 bases). Germline CDR1 is MNHEY and CDR2 is SVGAGI. This CDR3 region has 13 residues. The germline V and J ends were trimmed by 0 bases and 13 bases, with 15 bases remaining between them. In nucleotides, the CDR3 is TGTGCCAGCAGTTACTCGCCGGGGCTTCCGGGCACCTTC. Translating gives CASSYSPGLPGTF.

The V call is TRBV29-1, the J call TRBJ2-5; D tentatively fits TRBD1 or TRBD2 (6 bases each). Germline loops: CDR1 SQVTM, CDR2 ANQGSEA. Trimming took off 6 bases at V and 5 bases at J, with 19 bases between the two ends. CDR3 size: 14 residues. In DNA, the CDR3 is TGCAGCGTCGTAGATTCTGGGGGGCGGGAGACCCAGTACTTC. This encodes CSVVDSGGRETQYF.

In its sample, this clone was seen once. This sequence joins TRBV28 and TRBJ1-2; 8 nucleotides align to TRBD1. Germline V gives CDR1 MDHEN, CDR2 SYDVKM. V was pared by 6 bases and J by 2 bases, with 8 bases of the junction left unmatched. The length of the CDR3 is 15 residues. CDR3 DNA: TGTGCCAGCAGCTCACAGGGGGTACTCAACTATGGCTACACCTTC. This codes for CASSSQGVLNYGYTF.

This clone has only a few counts. The chain joins TRBV6-5 to TRBJ1-6; a possible D gene is TRBD1 (5 bases). This CDR3 has 15 amino acids. V was cut by 7 bases and J by 2 bases, with 12 bases left in between. Germline V gives CDR1 MNHEY, CDR2 SVGAGI. The CDR3 DNA sequence: TGTGCCAGCACCTCAGGGAGGGCCTATAATTCACCCCTCCACTTT. It specifies CASTSGRAYNSPLHF.

This rearrangement joins TRBV4-2 to TRBJ2-7; no clear D gene. Germline lookup yields CDR1 LGHNA and CDR2 YNFKEQ. Trimming took off 4 bases at V and 3 bases at J, with 10 bases between the two ends. This CDR3 region has 13 residues. CDR3 nucleotide sequence: TGTGCCAGCAGCCCGGTCCAGGACTACGAGCAGTACTTC. It is translated as CASSPVQDYEQYF.

The chain has TRBV15 and TRBJ2-1, with 11 positions matching TRBD2. The CDR3 is made up of 16 amino acids. Germline V gene sequence: CDR1 LNHNV, CDR2 YYDKDF (reference sequence). J lost 8 bases, V lost 1 base, and 7 bases had no gene match. The CDR3 region is CATSRGRSGGAYEQFF. The CDR3 DNA follows: TGTGCCACCAGCAGAGGTCGTAGCGGGGGGGCCTATGAGCAGTTCTTC.

This chain links TRBV6-5 with TRBJ1-1, with D hard to call. The germline V gene encodes CDR1 MNHEY and CDR2 SVGAGI. Deletions cut 2 bases from V and 2 bases from J, with 12 bases between. This CDR3 is 15 amino acids long. CDR3 in DNA: TGTGCCAGCAGTTACATCCAAACACAAAACACTGAAGCTTTCTTT. Translation: CASSYIQTQNTEAFF.

The V gene is TRBV18, the J gene TRBJ2-1; 8 bases align to TRBD2. Per the germline V gene, CDR1 is KGHSH and CDR2 is LQKENI. Trimming cost V 3 bases and J 5 bases; bases outside gene matches: 9. The CDR3 covers 16 residues. CDR3 in DNA: TGTGCCAGCTCACCGCCGAGCGGGGGCCGACACAATGAGCAGTTCTTC. It yields the protein CASSPPSGGRHNEQFF.

The chain links TRBV7-2 to TRBJ2-7; 14 bases are a match to TRBD2. The CDR3 has 14 amino acids. Germline CDR1 reads SGHTA; CDR2 reads FQGNSA. V shed 5 bases, J shed 5 bases, and the junction held 2 bases outside the gene matches. The CDR3 region has the DNA TGTGCCAGCAGCGCGGGACTAGCGGGGGACGAGCAGTACTTC. Translating it yields CASSAGLAGDEQYF.

The rearrangement joins TRBV9 to TRBJ1-4; 9 positions match TRBD1. V lost 4 bases, J lost 11 bases, and 6 bases stayed unmatched. The CDR3 totals 13 residues. Germline-derived CDR1 and CDR2 are SGDLS and YYNGEE. The DNA of the CDR3 is TGTGCCAGCAGCCTACAGGGGGCGGGGAAACTGTTTTTT. Translated: CASSLQGAGKLFF.